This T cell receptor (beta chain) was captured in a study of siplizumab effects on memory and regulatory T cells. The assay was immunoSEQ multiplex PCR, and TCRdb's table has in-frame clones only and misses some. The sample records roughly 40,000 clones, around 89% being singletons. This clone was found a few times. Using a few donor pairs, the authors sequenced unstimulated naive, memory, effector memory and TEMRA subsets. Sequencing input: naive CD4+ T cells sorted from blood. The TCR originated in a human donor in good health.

The CDR3 is CASSRDSSNQPQHF. CDR3 sequence (DNA): TGTGCCAGCAGCCGGGACAGCAGCAATCAGCCCCAGCATTTT. This rearrangement joins TRBV6-5 to TRBJ1-5, with 7 bases lining up with TRBD1. The germline gives CDR1 MNHEY, CDR2 SVGAGI. This CDR3 region has 14 residues. V shed 6 bases, J shed 1 base, and the junction held 3 bases outside the gene matches.